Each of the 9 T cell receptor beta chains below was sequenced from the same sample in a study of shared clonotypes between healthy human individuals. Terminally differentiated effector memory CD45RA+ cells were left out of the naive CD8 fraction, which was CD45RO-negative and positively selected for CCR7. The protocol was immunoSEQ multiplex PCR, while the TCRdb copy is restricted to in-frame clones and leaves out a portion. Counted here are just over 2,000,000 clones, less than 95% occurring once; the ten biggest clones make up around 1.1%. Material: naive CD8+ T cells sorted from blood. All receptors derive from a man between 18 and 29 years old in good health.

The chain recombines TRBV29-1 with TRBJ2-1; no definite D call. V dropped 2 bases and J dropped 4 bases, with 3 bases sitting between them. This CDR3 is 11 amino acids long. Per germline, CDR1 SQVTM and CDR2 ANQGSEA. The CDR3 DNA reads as TGCAGCGTTGAACTGTACAATGAGCAGTTCTTC. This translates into CSVELYNEQFF.

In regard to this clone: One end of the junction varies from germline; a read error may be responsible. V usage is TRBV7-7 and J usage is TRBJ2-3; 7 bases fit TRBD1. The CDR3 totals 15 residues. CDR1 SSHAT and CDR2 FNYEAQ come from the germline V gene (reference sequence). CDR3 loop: CASSLTRGLTDTQYF. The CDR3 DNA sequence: TGTGCTAGCAGCTTGACAAGGGGGCTCACAGATACGCAGTATTTT.

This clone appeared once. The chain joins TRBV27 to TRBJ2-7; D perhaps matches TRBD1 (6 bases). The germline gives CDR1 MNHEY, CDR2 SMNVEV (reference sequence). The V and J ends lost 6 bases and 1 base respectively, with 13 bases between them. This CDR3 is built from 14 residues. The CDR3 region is CASSYTGSSYEQYF. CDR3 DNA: TGTGCCAGCAGCTATACAGGGAGTTCCTACGAGCAGTACTTC.

CDR3 DNA: TGTGCCAGCAGTTACAGGGACAGGGGTGCTGAGACCCAGTACTTC. Translated, it gives CASSYRDRGAETQYF. The chain has TRBV6-5 and TRBJ2-5, with TRBD1 matching over 10 bases. The CDR3 contains 15 residues. Germline V gene sequence: CDR1 MNHEY, CDR2 SVGAGI. V was clipped by 2 bases and J by 5 bases; unmatched bases: 5.

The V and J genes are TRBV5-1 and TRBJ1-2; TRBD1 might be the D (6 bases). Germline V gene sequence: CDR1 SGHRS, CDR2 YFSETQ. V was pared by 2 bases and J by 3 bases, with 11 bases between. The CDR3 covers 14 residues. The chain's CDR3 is CASSLTGKDYGYTF. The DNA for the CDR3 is TGCGCCAGCAGCTTAACAGGGAAGGACTATGGCTACACCTTC.

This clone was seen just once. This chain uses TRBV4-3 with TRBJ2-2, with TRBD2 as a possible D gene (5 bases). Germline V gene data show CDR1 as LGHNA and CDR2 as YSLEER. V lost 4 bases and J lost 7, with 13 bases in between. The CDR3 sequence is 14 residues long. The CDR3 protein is CASSPLPGSGELFF. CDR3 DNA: TGCGCCAGCAGCCCCCTTCCGGGGAGCGGGGAGCTGTTTTTT.

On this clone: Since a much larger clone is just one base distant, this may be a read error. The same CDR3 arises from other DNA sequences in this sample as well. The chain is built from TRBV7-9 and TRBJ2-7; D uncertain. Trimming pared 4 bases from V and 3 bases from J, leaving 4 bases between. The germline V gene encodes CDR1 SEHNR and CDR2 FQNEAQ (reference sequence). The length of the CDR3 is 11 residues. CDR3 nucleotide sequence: TGTGCCAGCAGCTCCTACTACGAGCAGTACTTC. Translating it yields CASSSYYEQYF.

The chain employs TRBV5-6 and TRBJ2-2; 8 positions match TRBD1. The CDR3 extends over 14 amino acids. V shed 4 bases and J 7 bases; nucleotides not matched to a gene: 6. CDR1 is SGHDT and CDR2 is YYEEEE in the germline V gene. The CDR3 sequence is CASSRQGRGGELFF. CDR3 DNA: TGTGCCAGCAGCCGACAGGGGCGGGGCGGGGAGCTGTTTTTT. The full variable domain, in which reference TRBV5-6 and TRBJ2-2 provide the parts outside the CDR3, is DAGVTQSPTHLIKTRGQQVTLRCSPKSGHDTVSWYQQALGQGPQFIFQYYEEEERQRGNFPDRFSGHQFPNYSSELNVNALLLGDSALYLCASSRQGRGGELFFGEGSRLTVL.

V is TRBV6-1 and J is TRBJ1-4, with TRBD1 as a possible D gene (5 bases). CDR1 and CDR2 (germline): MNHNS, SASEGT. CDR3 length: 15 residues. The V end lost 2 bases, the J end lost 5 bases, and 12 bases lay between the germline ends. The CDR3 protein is CASSEPRGVNEKLFF. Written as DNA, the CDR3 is TGTGCCAGCAGTGAACCCCGAGGGGTAAATGAAAAACTGTTTTTT.